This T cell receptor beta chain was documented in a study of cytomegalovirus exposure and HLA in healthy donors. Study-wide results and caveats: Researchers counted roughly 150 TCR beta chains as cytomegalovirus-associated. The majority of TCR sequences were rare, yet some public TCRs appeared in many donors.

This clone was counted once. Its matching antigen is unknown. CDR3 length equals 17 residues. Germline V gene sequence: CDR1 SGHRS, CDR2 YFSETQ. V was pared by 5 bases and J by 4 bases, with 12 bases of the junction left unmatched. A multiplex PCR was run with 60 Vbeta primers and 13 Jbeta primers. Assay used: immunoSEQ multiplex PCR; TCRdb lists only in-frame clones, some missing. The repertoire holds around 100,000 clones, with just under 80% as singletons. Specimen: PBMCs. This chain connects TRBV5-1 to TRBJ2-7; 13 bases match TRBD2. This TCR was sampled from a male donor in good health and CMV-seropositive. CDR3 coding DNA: TGCGCCAGCAGTTCTGGACTAGCGGGAGAAGTCAGGTACGAGCAGTACTTC. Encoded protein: CASSSGLAGEVRYEQYF.